These 19 T cell receptor beta chains were all obtained from the same sample, sequenced in a study of molecular identifiers for immune sequencing clone quantification. MiXCR, run by TCRdb on the PCR reads, gives a single entry per CDR3 protein. Of approximately 41,000 distinct CDR3 sequences listed, 15% to 20% are singletons. Source material: naive CD8+ T cells from blood, with Jurkat cell RNA spiked in. The subset was: FACS-sorted CD8+CD4-CCR7+CD45RA+ naive T cells. The receptors originated from a human donor in good health. Some libraries in this study had Jurkat cell RNA spiked in.

This clonotype occurred many times. The V and J genes are TRBV6-5 and TRBJ2-1; TRBD2 matches at 9 bases. The CDR3 consists of 14 residues. Germline V gives CDR1 MNHEY, CDR2 SVGAGI. Trimming removed 2 bases from V and 9 bases from J; junction bases left unmatched: 5. CDR3 in amino acids: CASSYTGLAGEQFF. As DNA, the CDR3 is TGTGCCAGCAGTTACACGGGACTAGCTGGTGAGCAGTTCTTC.

This clonotype was counted many times. This CDR3 is CASSLAPGGRVNQPQHF. In DNA form, the CDR3 reads TGTGCCAGCAGCTTAGCGCCCGGGGGTAGAGTCAATCAGCCCCAGCATTTT. The chain carries TRBV7-2 and TRBJ1-5; TRBD1 is a possible D gene (5 bases). CDR1 and CDR2 from the germline V gene are SGHTA and FQGNSA. Trimming removed 0 bases at V and 3 bases at J, with 15 bases between. The CDR3 length is 17 residues.

Remarks on this clonotype: One base away lies a much larger clone, so this may be a sequencing read error. The chain joins TRBV10-3 to TRBJ2-1; D is unclear. Germline CDR1 reads ENHRY; CDR2 reads SYGVKD. The CDR3 sequence is 15 residues long. The CDR3 loop is CAISEKEVSYNERFF. The CDR3, as DNA: TGTGCCATCAGTGAGAAAGAAGTGTCCTACAATGAGCGGTTCTTC.

The sample holds many counts of this clonotype. The J gene is TRBJ2-7, the V gene TRBV4-1; D remains ambiguous. The length of the CDR3 is 15 residues. CDR1 is MGHRA, CDR2 YSYEKL, per germline. V was pared by 0 bases and J by 0 bases, with 9 bases between. In DNA form, the CDR3 reads TGCGCCAGCAGCCAAGAGATACCCAGCTCCTACGAGCAGTACTTC. This gives the protein CASSQEIPSSYEQYF.

This clonotype was observed at least ten times. The chain recombines TRBV7-9 with TRBJ2-7; the D gene is possibly TRBD1 (5 bases). Trimming shortened V by 5 bases and J by 6 bases, and 17 bases separated the two germline ends. The CDR3 has 14 amino acids. Germline V CDR1 and CDR2: SEHNR, FQNEAQ (reference sequence). This chain's CDR3 is CASSLGLGPGEQYF. The CDR3 DNA follows: TGTGCCAGCAGCCTAGGGTTGGGGCCGGGCGAGCAGTACTTC.

This clonotype was detected ten times or more. The CDR3 sequence: CASSLAIWRDDDQETQYF. As DNA, the CDR3 is TGTGCCAGCAGCTTAGCGATTTGGCGGGACGACGACCAAGAGACCCAGTACTTC. V is TRBV7-6 and J is TRBJ2-5, with a weak D call TRBD2 (6 bases). The germline CDR1 and CDR2 sequences are SGHVS and FNYEAQ. This CDR3 is 18 amino acids long. Trimming removed 0 bases from V and 0 bases from J, with 17 bases in between.

This clonotype was seen a few times. Being one base from a much bigger clone, this may be a read error. The chain recombines TRBV19 with TRBJ2-7, with D possibly matching TRBD1 (7 bases). CDR1 is LNHDA and CDR2 is SQIVND in the germline V gene (reference sequence). This CDR3 spans 16 amino acids. The V end was cut by 5 bases, the J end by 2 bases, with 19 bases between. Here the CDR3 reads CASSPAGGYTAYEQYF. For the CDR3, the DNA is TGTGCCAGTAGTCCGGCAGGGGGGTACACCGCCTACGAGCAGTACTTC. The full variable domain, rest sourced from reference TRBV19 and TRBJ2-7, is DGGITQSPKYLFRKEGQNVTLSCEQNLNHDAMYWYRQDPGQGLRLIYYSQIVNDFQKGDIAEGYSVSREKKESFPLTVTSAQKNPTAFYLCASSPAGGYTAYEQYFGPGTRLTVT.

In its sample, this clonotype was seen many times. The chain combines TRBV7-6 with TRBJ2-3; D may be TRBD2 (5 bases). Per the germline V gene, CDR1 is SGHVS and CDR2 is FNYEAQ. V was cut by 4 bases and J by 0 bases, with 8 bases left in between. The CDR3 is 14 amino acids. The CDR3: CASSSWTSTDTQYF. CDR3 coding DNA: TGTGCCAGCAGCTCGTGGACTAGCACAGATACGCAGTATTTT.

This clonotype was found a few times. The rearrangement joins TRBV3-1 to TRBJ1-2; 10 bases line up with TRBD1. The CDR3 has 15 amino acids. V lost 4 bases and J lost 4; bases outside the gene matches: 6. The germline V gene encodes CDR1 LGHDT and CDR2 YNNKEL (reference sequence). CDR3: CASSPPGQGIYGYTF. The CDR3 bases are TGTGCCAGCAGCCCCCCGGGACAGGGGATCTATGGCTACACCTTC.

This clonotype was detected only once. It may be a read error: a sequence one base away is much more abundant. The V call is TRBV19, the J call TRBJ1-1, with no clear D. Germline lookup yields CDR1 LNHDA and CDR2 SQIVND (reference sequence). The CDR3 has 14 residues. CDR3 region: CASSMGNMNTGAFF. CDR3 coding DNA: TGTGCCAGTAGTATGGGCAACATGAACACTGGAGCTTTCTTT.

This clonotype was seen repeatedly, ten times or more. The DNA of the CDR3 is TGTGCCAGCAGCTTGGTACATGAAGCTTTCTTT. This gives the protein CASSLVHEAFF. V and J are TRBV5-6 and TRBJ1-1; D is uncertain. V lost 0 bases and J lost 7, with 4 bases in between. CDR3 length: 11 residues. The germline CDR1 and CDR2 sequences are SGHDT and YYEEEE.

This clonotype was found many times. The CDR3 loop is CASSWPGDRDPKRQNTGELFF. The CDR3 DNA follows: TGTGCCAGCAGCTGGCCCGGGGACAGGGATCCCAAAAGACAGAACACCGGGGAGCTGTTTTTT. The chain links TRBV7-8 to TRBJ2-2, with 9 bases that match TRBD1. The CDR3 is 21 amino acids. CDR1 SGHVS and CDR2 FQNEAQ come from the germline V gene. The junction had 19 bases not matched to a gene; V was cut back by 4 bases and J by 1 base.

The chain employs TRBV14 and TRBJ2-7; a weak D match, TRBD1 (5 bases). Germline V lookup: CDR1 SGHDN, CDR2 FVKESK. V lost 4 bases, J lost 2 bases, and 15 bases lay in between. This CDR3 is built from 15 residues. Written as DNA, the CDR3 is TGTGCCAGCAGCCCTCCCTGGGGCGGAACCTACGAGCAGTACTTC. This gives the protein CASSPPWGGTYEQYF.

There are a few counts of this clonotype. The chain is built from TRBV7-9 and TRBJ2-7; 9 bases map to TRBD2. This CDR3 comprises 15 residues. Germline V gene data show CDR1 as SEHNR and CDR2 as FQNEAQ (reference sequence). Losses at the gene ends were 5 bases for V and 2 bases for J; bases not matched to a gene: 7. In DNA, the CDR3 is TGTGCCAGCAGCAGGGGACTAGCCATTCCCTACGAGCAGTACTTC. Translated, it gives CASSRGLAIPYEQYF.

This clonotype was recorded at least ten times. The genes are TRBV30 and TRBJ2-3; unclear D gene. V lost 0 bases to trimming and J lost 2 bases, with 9 bases between them. The CDR3 totals 14 residues. Germline V gene lookup returns CDR1 GTSNPN and CDR2 SVGIG (reference sequence). CDR3 region: CAWSVSRHTDTQYF. CDR3 DNA: TGTGCCTGGAGTGTATCTAGACACACAGATACGCAGTATTTT.

This clonotype was detected many times. CDR3 nucleotides: TGTGCCAGCTCACCGGACCCCGCAGAGATGTTTTTT. It is translated as CASSPDPAEMFF. The chain carries TRBV18 and TRBJ1-4; no definite D call. This CDR3 is built from 12 residues. Trimming took 3 bases from V and 15 from J, leaving 14 bases between them. Germline loops: CDR1 KGHSH, CDR2 LQKENI.

The rearrangement uses TRBV28 and TRBJ2-1; D is uncertain. From germline, CDR1 is MDHEN and CDR2 SYDVKM. V was trimmed by 2 bases and J by 5 bases, leaving 7 bases between them. This CDR3 has 13 residues. CDR3 in DNA: TGTGCCAGCAGTTTACCCCCAAACAATGAGCAGTTCTTC. Translation: CASSLPPNNEQFF.

Of note for this clonotype: One junction end does not reproduce the germline sequence, and a read error may be involved. V is TRBV4-3 and J is TRBJ2-4, with TRBD2 matching over 12 bases. The length of the CDR3 is 23 residues. The germline V gene encodes CDR1 LGHNA and CDR2 YSLEER. The CDR3 DNA reads TGCGCCAGCAGCCAAGATTATCCCCCACTGACTAGCGGGAGAAGTTTAGCCAAAAACGTTCAGTACTTC. As protein: CASSQDYPPLTSGRSLAKNVQYF.

This clonotype showed up many times. The V gene is TRBV12-3 or TRBV12-4, the J gene TRBJ2-4, with D tentatively TRBD2 (6 bases). The CDR3 contains 14 residues. V gave up 5 bases and J gave up 0 bases, with 8 bases separating them. The CDR3 DNA reads TGTGCCAGCAGTCACGGGGGAGCCAAAAACATTCAGTACTTC. Protein product: CASSHGGAKNIQYF.